This record concerns one T cell receptor (beta chain) sequence. Its antigen remains unidentified. The data originate from a study of T-cell memory formation after mild COVID-19. Study summary: TCR clustering was largely donor specific.

Study-wide results and caveats: Second-wave clones that peaked on day 37 lacked confirmed SARS-CoV-2 specificity.

Germline loops: CDR1 SGHNT, CDR2 YYREEE (reference sequence). CDR3 size: 15 residues. The V end lost 2 bases, the J end lost 0 bases, and 11 bases lay between the germline ends. Constant-segment primers and 5'RACE yielded cDNA libraries for TCR alpha and TCR beta, each carrying sample barcodes and UMIs. TCRdb analysed the 5' RACE reads with MiXCR anew, one entry per CDR3 protein. The sample holds about half a million distinct CDR3 sequences, over 15% seen once. This chain uses TRBV5-4 with TRBJ1-1; D is perhaps TRBD1 (5 bases). This receptor was obtained from an adult woman who had mild COVID-19 (a few samples of this study predate the infection). Cell type and time point are not known. Sample: PBMCs or a T cell subset sorted from them (not recorded which). The CDR3 region has the DNA TGTGCCAGCAGCTTCCCCGGGACGGTGAACACTGAAGCTTTCTTT. Protein product: CASSFPGTVNTEAFF.